The TCR beta chain under discussion was sequenced for a study of Tregs in tolerant kidney transplant recipients. The study's findings and limits: Biological reproducibility was not directly addressed, but technical replication error appeared minimal. Few patients were studied, so findings need validation in larger groups.

Unstimulated regulatory T cells (CD4+CD25+CD127-), CD4+CD25- non-regulatory cells, CD4 and CD8 cells were FACS-sorted from thawed PBMCs. Assay used: immunoSEQ multiplex PCR; TCRdb lists only in-frame clones, some missing. The repertoire includes some 110,000 clones, roughly nine tenths of them detected once, and roughly 0.63% sits in the top ten. Regarding this clone: Its antigen is currently unknown.

V was clipped by 4 bases and J by 9 bases, with 19 bases between them. The germline CDR1 and CDR2 sequences are MGHRA and YSYEKL. The CDR3 totals 15 residues. V usage is TRBV4-1 and J usage is TRBJ2-1; no reliable D call. Sequencing was carried out using CD4+ T cells from blood. The receptor's source is a human donor in good health. CDR3 DNA: TGCGCCAGCAGCCCCCAGCGTGGTAGCTCTCCTGAGCAGTTCTTC. Residues: CASSPQRGSSPEQFF.